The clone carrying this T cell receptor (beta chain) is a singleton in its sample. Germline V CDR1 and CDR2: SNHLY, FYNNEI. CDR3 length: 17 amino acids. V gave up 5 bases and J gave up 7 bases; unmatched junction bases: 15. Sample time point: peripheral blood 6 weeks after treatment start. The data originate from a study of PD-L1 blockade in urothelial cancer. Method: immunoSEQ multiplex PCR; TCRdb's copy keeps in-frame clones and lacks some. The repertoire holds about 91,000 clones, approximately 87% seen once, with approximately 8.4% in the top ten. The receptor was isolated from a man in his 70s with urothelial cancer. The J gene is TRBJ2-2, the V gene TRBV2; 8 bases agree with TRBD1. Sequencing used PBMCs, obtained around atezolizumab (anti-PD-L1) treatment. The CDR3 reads CASSIGQGLSRGGELFF. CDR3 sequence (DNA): TGTGCCAGCAGTATCGGACAGGGACTTTCGAGGGGCGGGGAGCTGTTTTTT.